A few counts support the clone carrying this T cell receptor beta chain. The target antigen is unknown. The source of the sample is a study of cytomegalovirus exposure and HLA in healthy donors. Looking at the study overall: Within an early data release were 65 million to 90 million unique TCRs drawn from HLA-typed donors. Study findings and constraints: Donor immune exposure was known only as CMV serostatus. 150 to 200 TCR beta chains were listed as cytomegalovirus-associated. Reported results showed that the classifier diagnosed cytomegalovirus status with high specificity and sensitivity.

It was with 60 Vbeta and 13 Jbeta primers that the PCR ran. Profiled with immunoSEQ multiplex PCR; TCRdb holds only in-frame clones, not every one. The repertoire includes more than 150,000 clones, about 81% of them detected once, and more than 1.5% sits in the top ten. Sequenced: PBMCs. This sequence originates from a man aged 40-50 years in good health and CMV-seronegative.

The CDR3 reads CASSQEGAAYNEQFF. The CDR3 nucleotides are TGTGCCAGCAGCCAAGAGGGGGCGGCCTACAATGAGCAGTTCTTC. The V gene is TRBV11-2, the J gene TRBJ2-1, with 7 bases matching TRBD1. The V segment lost 5 bases and the J segment 2 bases; nucleotides outside the gene matches: 6. Germline values: CDR1 SGHAT, CDR2 FQNNGV. The CDR3 extends over 15 amino acids.